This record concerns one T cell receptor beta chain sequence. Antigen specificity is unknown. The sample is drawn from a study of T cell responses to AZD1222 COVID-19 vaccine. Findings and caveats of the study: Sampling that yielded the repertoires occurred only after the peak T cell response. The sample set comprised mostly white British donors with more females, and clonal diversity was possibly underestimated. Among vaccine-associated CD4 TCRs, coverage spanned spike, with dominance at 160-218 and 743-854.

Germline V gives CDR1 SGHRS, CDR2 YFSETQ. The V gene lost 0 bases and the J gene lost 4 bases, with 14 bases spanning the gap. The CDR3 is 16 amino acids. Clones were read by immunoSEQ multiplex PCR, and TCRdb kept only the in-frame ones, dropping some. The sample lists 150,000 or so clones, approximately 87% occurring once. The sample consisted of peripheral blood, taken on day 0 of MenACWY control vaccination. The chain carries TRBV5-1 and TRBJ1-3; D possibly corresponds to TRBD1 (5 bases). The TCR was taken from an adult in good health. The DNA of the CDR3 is TGCGCCAGCAGCTTGGGAGCAGGGTCGGGCGGAAACACCATATATTTT. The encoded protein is CASSLGAGSGGNTIYF.